The following is a T cell receptor (beta chain) sequence with its context. This record belongs to a study of T cells in Graves' hyperthyroidism and ophthalmopathy. V lost 6 bases to trimming and J lost 4 bases; unmatched junction nucleotides: 11. Germline CDR1 reads MNHNS; CDR2 reads SASEGT. This CDR3 comprises 16 residues. Regions amplified from RNA transcripts were the TCR beta CDR3 regions. A set of HTBI primers served as the primers for a first-round RT-PCR of the TCR CDR3. TCRdb called the multiplex PCR reads again in MiXCR, with one record for every CDR3 protein. The data hold hundreds of thousands of distinct CDR3 sequences, with around 15% observed a single time.

The receptor comes from a woman aged 25 to 39 with Graves' hyperthyroidism. The sample consisted of blood. The chain is built from TRBV6-1 and TRBJ1-2, with 10 bases matching TRBD1. As DNA, the CDR3 is TGTGCCAGCAGCTCCTCCCAGACAGGGGGCGTCTATGGCTACACCTTC. Amino acid sequence: CASSSSQTGGVYGYTF.